The 11 T cell receptor beta chains given below trace back to one sample, sequenced in a study of radiation and T cells in renal cell carcinoma (dated by TCRdb to the early 2020s). The library came from the immunoSEQ multiplex PCR assay. In its TCRdb copy, this immuneACCESS table keeps in-frame sequences only and misses some clones. Where compared with another copy, unresolved V genes explain less than half of these, and the others have no known cause. Here the sample has about 10,000 clones; over 50% occur a single time. More than 8% of the sample rests with the top ten. The sample's time point, from its label and the paper: tumor resected at nephrectomy. The sample's treatment or condition, from its label and the paper: treatment-naive control, cytoreductive nephrectomy. Specimen: tumor tissue, collected from a patient whose treatment was nephrectomy without radiotherapy. The receptors here all came from a man aged 35 to 55 with renal cell carcinoma.

The J gene is TRBJ2-1, the V gene TRBV7-8, with 14 bases fitting TRBD2. The J segment lost 10 bases and the V segment lost 8 bases, leaving 4 bases of the junction unmatched. The CDR3 has 13 residues. Looked up from germline, CDR1 is SGHVS and CDR2 is FQNEAQ. The CDR3 sequence is CASGTSGRVEQFF. The CDR3 DNA reads as TGTGCCAGCGGGACTAGCGGGAGAGTCGAGCAGTTCTTC.

The chain combines TRBV10-3 with TRBJ2-1; D gene unclear. The CDR3 has 14 amino acids. Per the germline V gene, CDR1 is ENHRY and CDR2 is SYGVKD. V was clipped by 8 bases and J by 8 bases, with 19 bases between them. The CDR3 spells CAIRLGNNGDEQFF. As DNA, the CDR3 is TGTGCCATCCGACTGGGGAACAATGGGGATGAGCAGTTCTTC.

The chain is built from TRBV6-6 and TRBJ2-7; no firm D call. Trimming took 5 bases from V and 2 from J, leaving 7 bases between them. CDR1 is MNHNY, CDR2 SVGAGI, per germline (reference sequence). This CDR3 region has 12 residues. The CDR3 sequence: CASSQEPYEQYF. The CDR3 DNA follows: TGTGCCAGCAGTCAGGAGCCCTACGAGCAGTACTTC.

This clone has just a few counts. The rearrangement links TRBV30 to TRBJ1-5, with 9 positions matching TRBD1. J lost 4 bases, V lost 5 bases, and 9 bases had no gene match. The CDR3 runs 15 residues. From germline, CDR1 is GTSNPN and CDR2 SVGIG (reference sequence). For the CDR3, the DNA is TGTGCCTGGGGTAAAGGACAGGGGACGAATCAGCCCCAGCATTTT. Protein sequence: CAWGKGQGTNQPQHF.

This clone was observed a handful of times. The germline gene is not matched at one end of the junction; a read error may be the cause. The chain uses TRBV6-1 and TRBJ1-4, with 7 nucleotides matching TRBD1. The CDR3 totals 13 residues. Germline V gene lookup returns CDR1 MNHNS and CDR2 SASEGT. CDR3 loop: CASRGVGSEKLFF. In DNA form, the CDR3 reads TGTGCGAGCAGGGGGGTGGGGAGTGAAAAACTGTTTTTT.

The rearrangement joins TRBV6-7 to TRBJ2-1, with D perhaps TRBD2 (6 bases). TRBV6-7 falls under the ORF class, with uncertain function. The CDR3 is made up of 16 amino acids. V lost 7 bases and J 4 bases, leaving 20 bases between the germline ends. In DNA form, the CDR3 reads TGTGCCAGCATCGAGAACGGCGGGAATCCTTACAATGAGCAGTTCTTC. The encoded protein is CASIENGGNPYNEQFF.

The CDR3 DNA is TGTGCCACCCTAAACCAGGGGGGGCATGAGCAGTTCTTC. Protein product: CATLNQGGHEQFF. The rearrangement links TRBV27 to TRBJ2-1; D assignment may be TRBD1 or TRBD2 (7 bases each). From germline, CDR1 is MNHEY and CDR2 SMNVEV (reference sequence). CDR3 length: 13 residues. V was pared by 10 bases and J by 8 bases, with 18 bases between.

This clone rates as medium-sized. V gene TRBV6-1 combines with J gene TRBJ2-1, with 7 nucleotides matching TRBD2. J was trimmed by 7 bases and V by 6 bases; bases with no gene match: 9. Germline V lookup: CDR1 MNHNS, CDR2 SASEGT. The CDR3 is 14 residues long. The CDR3 region is CASREGGPNNEQFF. The CDR3 nucleotides are TGTGCCAGCAGGGAGGGAGGGCCTAATAATGAGCAGTTCTTC.

This clone appeared a few times. This chain links TRBV19 with TRBJ1-1; D not certain. CDR1 is LNHDA and CDR2 is SQIVND in the germline V gene (reference sequence). Deletions cut 3 bases from V and 10 bases from J, with 15 bases between. CDR3 length: 13 amino acids. The CDR3 is CASSIWAKEGAFF. CDR3 DNA: TGTGCCAGTAGTATCTGGGCAAAGGAGGGAGCTTTCTTT. The whole variable domain, filled in from reference TRBV19 and TRBJ1-1, reads DGGITQSPKYLFRKEGQNVTLSCEQNLNHDAMYWYRQDPGQGLRLIYYSQIVNDFQKGDIAEGYSVSREKKESFPLTVTSAQKNPTAFYLCASSIWAKEGAFFGQGTRLTVV.

The chain combines TRBV14 with TRBJ2-1; the D gene could be TRBD1 or TRBD2 (5 bases each). CDR3 length: 18 amino acids. CDR1 is SGHDN and CDR2 is FVKESK in the germline V gene. V was shortened by 4 bases and J by 2 bases, with 21 bases between the two germline ends. In DNA, the CDR3 is TGTGCCAGCAGCCGAAGACTCCCTATGGGGGAAACCTACAATGAGCAGTTCTTC. Translating it yields CASSRRLPMGETYNEQFF.

This clone has just a few counts. This chain links TRBV29-1 with TRBJ2-5; the D gene is possibly TRBD1 (6 bases). V was pared by 0 bases and J by 5 bases, with 10 bases between. The CDR3 extends over 13 amino acids. Germline CDR1 reads SQVTM; CDR2 reads ANQGSEA. CDR3 region: CSVEDAGAETQYF. The CDR3 bases are TGCAGCGTTGAAGATGCAGGGGCTGAGACCCAGTACTTC.